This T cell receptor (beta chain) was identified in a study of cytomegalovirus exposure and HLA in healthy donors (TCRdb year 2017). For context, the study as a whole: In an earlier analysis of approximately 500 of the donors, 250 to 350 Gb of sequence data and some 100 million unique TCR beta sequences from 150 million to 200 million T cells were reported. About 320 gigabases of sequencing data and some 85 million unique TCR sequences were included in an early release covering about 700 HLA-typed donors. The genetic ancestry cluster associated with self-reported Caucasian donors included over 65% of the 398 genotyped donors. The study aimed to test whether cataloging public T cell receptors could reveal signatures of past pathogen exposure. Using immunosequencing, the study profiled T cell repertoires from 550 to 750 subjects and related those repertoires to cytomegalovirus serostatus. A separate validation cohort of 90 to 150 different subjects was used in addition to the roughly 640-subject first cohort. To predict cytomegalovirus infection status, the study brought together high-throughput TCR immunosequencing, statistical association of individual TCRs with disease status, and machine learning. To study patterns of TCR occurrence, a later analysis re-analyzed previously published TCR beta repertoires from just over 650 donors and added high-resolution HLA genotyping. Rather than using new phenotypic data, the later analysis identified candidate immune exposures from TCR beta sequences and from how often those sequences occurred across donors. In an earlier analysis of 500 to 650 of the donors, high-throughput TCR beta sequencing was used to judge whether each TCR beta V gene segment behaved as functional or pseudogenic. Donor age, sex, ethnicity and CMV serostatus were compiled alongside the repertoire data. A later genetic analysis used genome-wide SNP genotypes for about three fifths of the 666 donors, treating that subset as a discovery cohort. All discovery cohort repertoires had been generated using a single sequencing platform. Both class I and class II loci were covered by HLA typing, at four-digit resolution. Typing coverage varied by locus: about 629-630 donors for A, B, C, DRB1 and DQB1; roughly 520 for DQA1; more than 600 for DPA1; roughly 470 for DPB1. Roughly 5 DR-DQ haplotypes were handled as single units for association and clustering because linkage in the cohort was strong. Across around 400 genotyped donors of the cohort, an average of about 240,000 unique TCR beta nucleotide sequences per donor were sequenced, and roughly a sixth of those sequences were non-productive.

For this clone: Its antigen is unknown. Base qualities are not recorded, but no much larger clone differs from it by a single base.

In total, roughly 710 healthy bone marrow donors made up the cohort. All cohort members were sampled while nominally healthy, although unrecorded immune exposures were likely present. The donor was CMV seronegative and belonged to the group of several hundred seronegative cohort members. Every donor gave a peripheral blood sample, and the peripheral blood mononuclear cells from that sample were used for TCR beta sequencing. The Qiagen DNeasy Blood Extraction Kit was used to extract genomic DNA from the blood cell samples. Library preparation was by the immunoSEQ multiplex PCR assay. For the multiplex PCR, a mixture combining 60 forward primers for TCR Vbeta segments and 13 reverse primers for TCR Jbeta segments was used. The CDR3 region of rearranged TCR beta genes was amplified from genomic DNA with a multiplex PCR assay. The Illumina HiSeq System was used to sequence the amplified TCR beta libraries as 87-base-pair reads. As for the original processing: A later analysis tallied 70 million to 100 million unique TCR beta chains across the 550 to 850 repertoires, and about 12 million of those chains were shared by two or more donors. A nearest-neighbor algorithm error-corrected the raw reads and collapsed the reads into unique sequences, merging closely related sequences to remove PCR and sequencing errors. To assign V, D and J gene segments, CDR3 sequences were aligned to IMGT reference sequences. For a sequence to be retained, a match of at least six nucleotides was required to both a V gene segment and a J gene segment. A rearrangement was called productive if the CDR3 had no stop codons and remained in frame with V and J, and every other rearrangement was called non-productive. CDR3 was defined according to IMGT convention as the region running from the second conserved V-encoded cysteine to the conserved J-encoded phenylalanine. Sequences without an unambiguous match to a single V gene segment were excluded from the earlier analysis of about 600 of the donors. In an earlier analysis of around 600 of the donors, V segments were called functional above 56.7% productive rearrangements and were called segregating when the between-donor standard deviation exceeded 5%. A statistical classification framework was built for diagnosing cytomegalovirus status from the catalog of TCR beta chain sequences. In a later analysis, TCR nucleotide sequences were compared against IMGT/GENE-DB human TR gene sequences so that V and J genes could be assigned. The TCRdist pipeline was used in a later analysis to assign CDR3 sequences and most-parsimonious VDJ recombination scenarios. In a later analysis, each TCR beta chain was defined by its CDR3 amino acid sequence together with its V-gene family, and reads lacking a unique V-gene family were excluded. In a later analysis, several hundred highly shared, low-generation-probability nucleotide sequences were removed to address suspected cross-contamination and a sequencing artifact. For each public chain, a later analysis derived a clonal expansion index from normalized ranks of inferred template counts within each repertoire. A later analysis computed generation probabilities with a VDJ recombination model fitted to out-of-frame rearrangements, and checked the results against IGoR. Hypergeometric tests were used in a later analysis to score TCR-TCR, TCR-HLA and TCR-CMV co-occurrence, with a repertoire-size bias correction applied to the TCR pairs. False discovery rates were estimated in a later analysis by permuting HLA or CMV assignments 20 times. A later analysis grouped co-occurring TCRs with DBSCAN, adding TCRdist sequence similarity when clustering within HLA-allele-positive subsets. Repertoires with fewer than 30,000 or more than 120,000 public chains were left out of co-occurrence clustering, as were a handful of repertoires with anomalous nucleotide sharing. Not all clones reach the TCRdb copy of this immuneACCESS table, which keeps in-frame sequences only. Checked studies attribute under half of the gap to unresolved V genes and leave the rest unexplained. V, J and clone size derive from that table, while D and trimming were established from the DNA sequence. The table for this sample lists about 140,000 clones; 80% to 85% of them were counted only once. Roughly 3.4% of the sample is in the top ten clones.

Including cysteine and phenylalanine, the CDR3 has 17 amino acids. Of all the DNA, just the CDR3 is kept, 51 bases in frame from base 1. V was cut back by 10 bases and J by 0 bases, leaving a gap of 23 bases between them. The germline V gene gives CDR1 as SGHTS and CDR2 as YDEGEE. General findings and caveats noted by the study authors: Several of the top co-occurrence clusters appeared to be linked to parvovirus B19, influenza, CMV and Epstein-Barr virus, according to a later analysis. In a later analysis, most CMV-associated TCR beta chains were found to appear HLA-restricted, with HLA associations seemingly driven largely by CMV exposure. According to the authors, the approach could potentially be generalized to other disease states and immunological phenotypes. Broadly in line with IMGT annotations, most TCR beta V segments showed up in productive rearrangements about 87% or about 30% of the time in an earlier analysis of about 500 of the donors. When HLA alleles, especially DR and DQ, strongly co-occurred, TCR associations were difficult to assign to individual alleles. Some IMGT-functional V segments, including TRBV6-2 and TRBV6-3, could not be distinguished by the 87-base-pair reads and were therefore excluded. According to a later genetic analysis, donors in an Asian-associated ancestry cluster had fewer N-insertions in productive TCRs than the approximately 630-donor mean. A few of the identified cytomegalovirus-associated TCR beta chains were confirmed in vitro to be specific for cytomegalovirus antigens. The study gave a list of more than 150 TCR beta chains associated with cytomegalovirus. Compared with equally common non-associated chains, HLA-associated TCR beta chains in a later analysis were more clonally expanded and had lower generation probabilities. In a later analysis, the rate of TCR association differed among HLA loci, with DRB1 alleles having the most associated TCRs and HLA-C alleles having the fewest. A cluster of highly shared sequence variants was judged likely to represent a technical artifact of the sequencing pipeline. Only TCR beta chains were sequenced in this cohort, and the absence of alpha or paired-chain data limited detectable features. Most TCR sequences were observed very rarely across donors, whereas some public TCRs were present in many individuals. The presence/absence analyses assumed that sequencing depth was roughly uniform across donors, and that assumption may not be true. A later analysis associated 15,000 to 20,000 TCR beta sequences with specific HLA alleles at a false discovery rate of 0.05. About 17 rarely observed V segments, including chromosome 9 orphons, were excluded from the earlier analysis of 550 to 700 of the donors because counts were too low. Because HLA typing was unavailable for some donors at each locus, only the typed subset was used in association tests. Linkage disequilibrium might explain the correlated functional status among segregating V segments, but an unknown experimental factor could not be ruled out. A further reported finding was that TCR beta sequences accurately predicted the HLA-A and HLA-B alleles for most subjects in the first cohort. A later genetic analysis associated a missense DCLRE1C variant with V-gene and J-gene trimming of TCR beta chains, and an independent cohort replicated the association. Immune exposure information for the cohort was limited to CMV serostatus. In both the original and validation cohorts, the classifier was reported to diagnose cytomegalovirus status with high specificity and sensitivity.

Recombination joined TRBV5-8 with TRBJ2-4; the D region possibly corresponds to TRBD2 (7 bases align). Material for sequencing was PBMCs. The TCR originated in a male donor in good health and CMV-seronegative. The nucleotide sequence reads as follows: TGTGCCCGCTCAGCTTTGGGCGGGGGCCTAGCCAAAAACATTCAGTACTTC. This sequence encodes CARSALGGGLAKNIQYF.